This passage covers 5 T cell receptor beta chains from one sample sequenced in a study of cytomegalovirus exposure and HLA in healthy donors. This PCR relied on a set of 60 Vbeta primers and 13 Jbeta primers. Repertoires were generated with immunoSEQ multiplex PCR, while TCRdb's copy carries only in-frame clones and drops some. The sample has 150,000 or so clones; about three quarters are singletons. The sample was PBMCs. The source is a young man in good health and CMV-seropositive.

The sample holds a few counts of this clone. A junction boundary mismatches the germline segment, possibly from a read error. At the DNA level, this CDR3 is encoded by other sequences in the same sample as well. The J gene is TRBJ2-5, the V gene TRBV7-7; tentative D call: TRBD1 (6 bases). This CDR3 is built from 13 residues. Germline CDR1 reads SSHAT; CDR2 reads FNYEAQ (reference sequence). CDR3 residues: CASSLDSQETQYF. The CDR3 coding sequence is TGTGCTAGCAGCTTGGACAGCCAAGAGACCCAGTACTTC.

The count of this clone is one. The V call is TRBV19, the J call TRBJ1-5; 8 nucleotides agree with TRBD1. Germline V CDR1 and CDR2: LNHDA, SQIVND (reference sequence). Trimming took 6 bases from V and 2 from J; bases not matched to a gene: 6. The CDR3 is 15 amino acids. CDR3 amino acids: CASRAPDRGNQPQHF. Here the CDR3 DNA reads TGTGCCAGTAGGGCCCCGGACAGGGGCAATCAGCCCCAGCATTTT.

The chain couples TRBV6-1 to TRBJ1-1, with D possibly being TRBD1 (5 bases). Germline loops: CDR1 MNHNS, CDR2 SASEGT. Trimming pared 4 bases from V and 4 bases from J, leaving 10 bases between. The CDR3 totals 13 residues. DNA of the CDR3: TGTGCCAGCAGTGGAGAGACAGTCACTGAAGCTTTCTTT. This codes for CASSGETVTEAFF.

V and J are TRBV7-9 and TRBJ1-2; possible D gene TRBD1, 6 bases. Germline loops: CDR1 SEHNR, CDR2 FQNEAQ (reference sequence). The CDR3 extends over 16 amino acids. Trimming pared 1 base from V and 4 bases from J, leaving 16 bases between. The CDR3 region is CASSLDTSGGFYGYTF. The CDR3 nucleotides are TGTGCCAGCAGCTTAGATACCAGCGGGGGCTTCTATGGCTACACCTTC.

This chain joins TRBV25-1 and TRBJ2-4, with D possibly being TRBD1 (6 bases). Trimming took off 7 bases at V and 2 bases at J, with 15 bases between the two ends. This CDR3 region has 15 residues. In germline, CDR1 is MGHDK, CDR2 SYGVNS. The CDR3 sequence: CASIASTGTKNIQYF. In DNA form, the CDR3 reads TGTGCCAGCATTGCTTCGACAGGAACCAAAAACATTCAGTACTTC.